The sequence of this T cell receptor beta chain was determined in a study of radiotherapy plus CTLA-4 blockade in lung cancer. Broader study findings: Early clone dynamics of blood T cells, plus interferon-beta, reportedly predicted response best. In blood, TCR clones derived from the tumor expanded after radiotherapy plus ipilimumab.

Only in-frame clones appear in the TCRdb table, and some are missing; sequencing was by immunoSEQ multiplex PCR. The top ten hold about 23% of the sample, which has about 80,000 clones, under 80% seen once. Trimming removed 1 base from V and 8 bases from J, with 17 bases in between. CDR1 is SGHTA, CDR2 FQGNSA, per germline. The CDR3 sequence is 16 residues long. This clone was seen only a few times. No antigen is known for it. Focal radiation plus CTLA-4 blockade with ipilimumab was administered to patients who had chemo-refractory metastatic non-small-cell lung cancer. The gene calls are TRBV7-2 and TRBJ1-4; the D is unclear. This specimen was peripheral blood, taken from a patient treated with radiotherapy plus ipilimumab. The clonotype originates from a human donor with non-small cell lung cancer whose response to radiotherapy plus ipilimumab could not be evaluated. Some clones in this sample may be carry-over from other donors' samples. The CDR3 region has the DNA TGTGCCAGCAGCTTAGGCGCGAACCGCCTTAACGAAAAACTGTTTTTT. It encodes CASSLGANRLNEKLFF.